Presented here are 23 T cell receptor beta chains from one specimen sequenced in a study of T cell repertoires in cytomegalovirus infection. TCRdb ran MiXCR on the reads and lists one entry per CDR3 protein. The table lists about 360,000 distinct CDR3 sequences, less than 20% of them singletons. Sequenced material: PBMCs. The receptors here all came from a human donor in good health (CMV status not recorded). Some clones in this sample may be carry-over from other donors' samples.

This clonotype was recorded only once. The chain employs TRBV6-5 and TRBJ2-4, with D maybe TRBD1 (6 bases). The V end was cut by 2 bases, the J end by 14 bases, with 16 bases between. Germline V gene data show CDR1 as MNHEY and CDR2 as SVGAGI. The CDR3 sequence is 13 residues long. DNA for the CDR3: TGTGCCAGCAGTTACGGGTCAGGGGTCCGTGAGTACTTC. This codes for CASSYGSGVREYF.

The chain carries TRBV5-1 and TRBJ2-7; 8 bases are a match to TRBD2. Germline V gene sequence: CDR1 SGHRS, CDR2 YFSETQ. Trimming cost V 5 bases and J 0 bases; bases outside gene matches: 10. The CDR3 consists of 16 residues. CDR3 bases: TGCGCCAGCAGTCCCTCGGGGGGGCCCATCTCCTACGAGCAGTACTTC. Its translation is CASSPSGGPISYEQYF.

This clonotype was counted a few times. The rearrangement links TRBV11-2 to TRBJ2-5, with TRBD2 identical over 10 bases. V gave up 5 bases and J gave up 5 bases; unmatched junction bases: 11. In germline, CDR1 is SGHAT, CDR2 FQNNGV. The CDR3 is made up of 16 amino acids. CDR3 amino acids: CASSPTAGGHYETQYF. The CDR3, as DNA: TGTGCCAGCAGCCCCACAGCGGGGGGGCACTATGAGACCCAGTACTTC.

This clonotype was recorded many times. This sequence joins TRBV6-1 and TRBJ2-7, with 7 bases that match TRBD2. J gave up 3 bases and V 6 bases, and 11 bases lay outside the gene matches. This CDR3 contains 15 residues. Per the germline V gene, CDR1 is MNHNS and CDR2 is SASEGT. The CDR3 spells CASREFSGQSYEQYF. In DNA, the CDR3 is TGTGCCAGCAGGGAGTTTAGCGGGCAGAGCTACGAGCAGTACTTC.

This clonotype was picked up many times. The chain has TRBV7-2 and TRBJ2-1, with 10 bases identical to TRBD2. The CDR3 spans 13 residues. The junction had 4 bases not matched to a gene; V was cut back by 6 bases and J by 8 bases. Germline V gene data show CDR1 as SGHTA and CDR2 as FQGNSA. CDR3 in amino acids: CASRASGSDEQFF. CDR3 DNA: TGTGCCAGCAGGGCTAGCGGGAGTGATGAGCAGTTCTTC.

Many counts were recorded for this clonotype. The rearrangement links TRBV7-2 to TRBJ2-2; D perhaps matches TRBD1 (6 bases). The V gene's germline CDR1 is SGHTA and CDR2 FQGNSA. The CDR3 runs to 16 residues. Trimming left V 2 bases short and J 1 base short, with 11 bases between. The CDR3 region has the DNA TGTGCCAGCAGCTTATTAGGACAGAGGAACACCGGGGAGCTGTTTTTT. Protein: CASSLLGQRNTGELFF. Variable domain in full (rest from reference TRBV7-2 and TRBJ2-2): GAGVSQSPSNKVTEKGKDVELRCDPISGHTALYWYRQSLGQGLEFLIYFQGNSAPDKSGLPSDRFSAERTGGSVSTLTIQRTQQEDSAVYLCASSLLGQRNTGELFFGEGSRLTVL.

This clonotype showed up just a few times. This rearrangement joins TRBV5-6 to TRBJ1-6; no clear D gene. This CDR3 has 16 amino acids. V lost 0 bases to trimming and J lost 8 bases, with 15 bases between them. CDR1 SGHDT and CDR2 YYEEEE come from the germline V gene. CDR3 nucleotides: TGTGCCAGCAGCTTGGGTTACAGTCTTGGCGATTCACCCCTCCACTTT. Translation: CASSLGYSLGDSPLHF. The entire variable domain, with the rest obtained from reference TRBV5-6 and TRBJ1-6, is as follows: DAGVTQSPTHLIKTRGQQVTLRCSPKSGHDTVSWYQQALGQGPQFIFQYYEEEERQRGNFPDRFSGHQFPNYSSELNVNALLLGDSALYLCASSLGYSLGDSPLHFGNGTRLTVT.

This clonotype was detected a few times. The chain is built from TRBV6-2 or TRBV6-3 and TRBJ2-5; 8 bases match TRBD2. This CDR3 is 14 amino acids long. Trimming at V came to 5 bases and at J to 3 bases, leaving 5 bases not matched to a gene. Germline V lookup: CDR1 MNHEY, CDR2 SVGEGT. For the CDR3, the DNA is TGTGCCAGCAGTCGGACTAGCCGTAAAGAGACCCAGTACTTC. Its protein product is CASSRTSRKETQYF.

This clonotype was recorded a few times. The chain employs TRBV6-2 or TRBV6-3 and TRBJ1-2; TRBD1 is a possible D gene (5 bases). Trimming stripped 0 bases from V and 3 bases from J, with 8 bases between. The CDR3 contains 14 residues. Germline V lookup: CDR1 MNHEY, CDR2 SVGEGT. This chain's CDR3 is CASSYSQTDYGYTF. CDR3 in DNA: TGTGCCAGCAGTTACTCCCAGACAGACTATGGCTACACCTTC.

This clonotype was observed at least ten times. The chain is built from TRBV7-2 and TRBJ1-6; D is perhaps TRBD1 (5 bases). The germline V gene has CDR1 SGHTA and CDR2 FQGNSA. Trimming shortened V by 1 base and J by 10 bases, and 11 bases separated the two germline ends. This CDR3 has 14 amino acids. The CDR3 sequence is CASSLGSGVSPLHF. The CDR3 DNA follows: TGTGCCAGCAGCTTAGGGTCGGGGGTCTCACCCCTCCACTTT.

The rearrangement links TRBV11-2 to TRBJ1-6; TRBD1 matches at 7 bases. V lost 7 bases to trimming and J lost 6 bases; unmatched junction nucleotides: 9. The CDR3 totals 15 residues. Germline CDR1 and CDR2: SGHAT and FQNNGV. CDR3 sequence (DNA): TGTGCCAGCAACACCATGTCAGGGGGTAATTCACCCCTCCACTTT. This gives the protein CASNTMSGGNSPLHF.

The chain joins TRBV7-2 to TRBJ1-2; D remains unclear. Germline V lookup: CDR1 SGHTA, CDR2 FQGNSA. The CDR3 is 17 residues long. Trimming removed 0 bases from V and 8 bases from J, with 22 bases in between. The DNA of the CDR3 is TGTGCCAGCAGCTTAGCGCCGATTTCGGGCAGTCGGACGGGCTACACCTTC. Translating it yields CASSLAPISGSRTGYTF.

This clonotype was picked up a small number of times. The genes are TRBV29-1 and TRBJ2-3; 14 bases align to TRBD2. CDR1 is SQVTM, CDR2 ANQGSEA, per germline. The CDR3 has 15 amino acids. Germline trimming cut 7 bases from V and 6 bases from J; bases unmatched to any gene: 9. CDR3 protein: CSAEPGLAGVDTQYF. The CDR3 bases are TGCAGCGCCGAACCGGGACTAGCGGGAGTCGATACGCAGTATTTT.

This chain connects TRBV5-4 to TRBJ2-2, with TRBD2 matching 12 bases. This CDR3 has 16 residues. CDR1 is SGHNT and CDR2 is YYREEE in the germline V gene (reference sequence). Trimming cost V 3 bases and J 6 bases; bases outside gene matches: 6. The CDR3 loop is CASSSSGRAKAGELFF. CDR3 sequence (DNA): TGTGCCAGCAGCTCTAGCGGGAGGGCCAAGGCCGGGGAGCTGTTTTTT. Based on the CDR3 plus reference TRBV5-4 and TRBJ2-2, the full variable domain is ETGVTQSPTHLIKTRGQQVTLRCSSQSGHNTVSWYQQALGQGPQFIFQYYREEENGRGNFPPRFSGLQFPNYSSELNVNALELDDSALYLCASSSSGRAKAGELFFGEGSRLTVL.

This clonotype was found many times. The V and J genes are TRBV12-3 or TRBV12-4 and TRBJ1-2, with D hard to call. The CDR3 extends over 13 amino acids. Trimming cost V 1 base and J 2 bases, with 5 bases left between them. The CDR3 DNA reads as TGTGCCAGCAGTTTAGGGTCCAACTATGGCTACACCTTC. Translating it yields CASSLGSNYGYTF.

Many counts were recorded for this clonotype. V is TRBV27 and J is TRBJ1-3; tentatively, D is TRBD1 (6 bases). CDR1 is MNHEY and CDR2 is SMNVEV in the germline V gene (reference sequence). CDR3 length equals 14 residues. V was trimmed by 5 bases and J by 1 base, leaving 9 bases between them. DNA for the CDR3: TGTGCCAGCAGTACCAGGGGTTCTGGAAACACCATATATTTT. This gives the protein CASSTRGSGNTIYF.

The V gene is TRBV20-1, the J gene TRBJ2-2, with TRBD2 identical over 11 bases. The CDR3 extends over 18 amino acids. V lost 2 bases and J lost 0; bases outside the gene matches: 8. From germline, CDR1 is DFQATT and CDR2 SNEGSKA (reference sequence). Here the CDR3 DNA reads TGCAGTGCTAGACTAGCGGGGGGTGGGAAGGCGAACACCGGGGAGCTGTTTTTT. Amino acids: CSARLAGGGKANTGELFF.

As DNA, the CDR3 is TGTGCCGTACCGCCCCGGGAGGACTGCAGCTCCTATAATTCACCCCTCCACTTT. Translated, it gives CAVPPREDCSSYNSPLHF. This rearrangement joins TRBV19 to TRBJ1-6; D uncertain. The CDR3 runs to 18 residues. Per germline, CDR1 LNHDA and CDR2 SQIVND (reference sequence). The V end was cut by 11 bases, the J end by 0 bases, with 23 bases between.

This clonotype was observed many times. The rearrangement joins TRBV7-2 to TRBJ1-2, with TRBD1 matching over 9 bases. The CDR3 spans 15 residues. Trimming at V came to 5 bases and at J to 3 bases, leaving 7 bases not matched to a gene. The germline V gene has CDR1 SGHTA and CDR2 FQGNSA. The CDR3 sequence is CASSPTTGGYYGYTF. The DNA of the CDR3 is TGTGCCAGCAGCCCTACCACAGGGGGCTACTATGGCTACACCTTC.

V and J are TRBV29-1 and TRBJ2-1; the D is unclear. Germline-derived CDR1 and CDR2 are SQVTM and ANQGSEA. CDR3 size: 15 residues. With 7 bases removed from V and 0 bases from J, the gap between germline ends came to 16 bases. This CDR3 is CSERPYIPSYNEQFF. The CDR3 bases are TGCAGCGAACGACCCTATATCCCCTCCTACAATGAGCAGTTCTTC.

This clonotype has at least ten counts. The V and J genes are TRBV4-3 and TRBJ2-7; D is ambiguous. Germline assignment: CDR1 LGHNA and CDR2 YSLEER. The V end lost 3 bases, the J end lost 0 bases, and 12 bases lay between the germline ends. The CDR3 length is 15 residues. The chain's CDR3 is CASSHEYPSSYEQYF. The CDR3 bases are TGCGCCAGCAGCCATGAGTACCCCAGCTCCTACGAGCAGTACTTC.

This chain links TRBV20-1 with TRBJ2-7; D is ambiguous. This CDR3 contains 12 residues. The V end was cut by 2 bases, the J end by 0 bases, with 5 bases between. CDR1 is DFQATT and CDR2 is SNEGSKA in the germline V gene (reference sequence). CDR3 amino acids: CSARLSSYEQYF. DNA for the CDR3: TGCAGTGCTAGACTTAGCTCCTACGAGCAGTACTTC.

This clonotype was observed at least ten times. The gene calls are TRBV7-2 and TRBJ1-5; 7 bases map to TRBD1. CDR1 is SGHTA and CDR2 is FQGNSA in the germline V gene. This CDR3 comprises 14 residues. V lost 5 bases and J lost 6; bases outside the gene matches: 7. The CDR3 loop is CASSPIGTAQPQHF. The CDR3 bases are TGTGCCAGCAGCCCCATCGGGACAGCTCAGCCCCAGCATTTT.